This record covers a single T cell receptor beta chain. Its antigen is currently unknown. This CDR3 has 12 amino acids. The germline V and J ends were trimmed by 8 bases and 4 bases, with 11 bases remaining between them. Germline V gene sequence: CDR1 MNHEY, CDR2 SVGAGI. Memory CD4+ cells were the fraction left after CD45RA+ naive selection. This sample is part of a study of shared clonotypes between healthy human individuals. Broader study findings: Rarefaction indicated that sorted-subset sequencing remained incomplete although depth was large. Only blood was sampled, and tissue TCR repertoires likely differ from blood ones.

Profiled with immunoSEQ multiplex PCR; TCRdb holds only in-frame clones, not every one. The sample lists roughly 1,100,000 clones; roughly 80% were seen once. The chain employs TRBV6-5 and TRBJ2-5; D gene uncertain. The sample was memory CD4+ T cells sorted from blood. Subset: CD45RA-negative fraction. The clonotype comes from a man younger than 35 in good health. The CDR3, as DNA: TGTGCCAGCGGTACCTCTGCAGAGACCCAGTACTTC. This codes for CASGTSAETQYF.